The subject of this entry is one T cell receptor (beta chain). Antigen specificity is unknown. Germline V gene lookup returns CDR1 SGHRS and CDR2 YFSETQ. Trimming removed 3 bases from V and 0 bases from J, with 12 bases in between. The CDR3 is 16 residues long. The entry originates in a study of cytomegalovirus exposure and HLA in healthy donors. PCR employed 60 Vbeta and 13 Jbeta primers. Libraries were prepared by immunoSEQ multiplex PCR; TCRdb keeps only in-frame clonotypes and omits some of them. The sample yields 100,000 to 150,000 clones, around 80% seen once. Study results and limitations: In terms of immune exposure information, only CMV serostatus was available. Analysis was carried out at a later point, and it linked a missense DCLRE1C variant to TCR beta V- and J-gene trimming.

Sequenced material: PBMCs. The TCR sequence derives from a woman aged 25 to 45 in good health and CMV-seronegative. The J gene is TRBJ2-2, the V gene TRBV5-1; tentatively, D is TRBD1 (6 bases). CDR3 sequence: CASSSKGVSNTGELFF. Written as DNA, the CDR3 is TGCGCCAGCAGCTCTAAGGGGGTATCGAACACCGGGGAGCTGTTTTTT.